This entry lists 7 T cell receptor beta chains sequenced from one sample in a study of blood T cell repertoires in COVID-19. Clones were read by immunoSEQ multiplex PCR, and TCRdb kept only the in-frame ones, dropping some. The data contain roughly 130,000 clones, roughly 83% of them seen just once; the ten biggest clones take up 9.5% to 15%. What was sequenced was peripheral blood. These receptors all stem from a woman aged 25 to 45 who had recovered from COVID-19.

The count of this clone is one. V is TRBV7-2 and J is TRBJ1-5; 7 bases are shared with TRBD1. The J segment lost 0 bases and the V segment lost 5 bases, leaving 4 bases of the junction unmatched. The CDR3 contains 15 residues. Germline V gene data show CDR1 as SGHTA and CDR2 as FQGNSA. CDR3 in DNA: TGTGCCAGCAGCCCACGACAGGGTAGCAATCAGCCCCAGCATTTT. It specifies CASSPRQGSNQPQHF.

The CDR3 coding sequence is TGTGCCAGCATCCACCGCCTGGACAGGGTAACTTACGAGCAGTACTTC. It encodes CASIHRLDRVTYEQYF. The V gene is TRBV6-9, the J gene TRBJ2-7; TRBD1 matches at 8 bases. The V and J ends lost 7 bases and 4 bases, in that order; junction bases with no gene match: 15. CDR1 and CDR2 (germline): MNHGY, SVAAGI. CDR3 length: 16 amino acids.

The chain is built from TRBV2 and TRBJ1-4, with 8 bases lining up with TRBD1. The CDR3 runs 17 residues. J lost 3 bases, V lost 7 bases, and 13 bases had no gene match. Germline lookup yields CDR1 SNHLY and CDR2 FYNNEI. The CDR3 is CASKKDRALRSNEKLFF. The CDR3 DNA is TGTGCCAGCAAGAAGGACAGGGCCCTCAGGTCTAATGAAAAACTGTTTTTT. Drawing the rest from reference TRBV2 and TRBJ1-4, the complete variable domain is EPEVTQTPSHQVTQMGQEVILRCVPISNHLYFYWYRQILGQKVEFLVSFYNNEISEKSEIFDDQFSVERPDGSNFTLKIRSTKLEDSAMYFCASKKDRALRSNEKLFFGSGTQLSVL.

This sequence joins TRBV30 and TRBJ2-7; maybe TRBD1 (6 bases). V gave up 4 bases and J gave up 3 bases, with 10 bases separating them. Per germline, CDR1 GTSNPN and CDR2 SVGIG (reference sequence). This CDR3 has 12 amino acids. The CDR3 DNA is TGTGCCTGGAAGCCGGGACACTACGAGCAGTACTTC. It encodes CAWKPGHYEQYF.

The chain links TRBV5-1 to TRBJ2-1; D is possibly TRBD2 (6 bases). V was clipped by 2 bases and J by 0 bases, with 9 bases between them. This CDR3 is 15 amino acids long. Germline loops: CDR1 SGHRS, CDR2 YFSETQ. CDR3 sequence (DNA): TGCGCCAGCAGCTTTGTGGGAGGCTCCTACAATGAGCAGTTCTTC. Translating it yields CASSFVGGSYNEQFF.

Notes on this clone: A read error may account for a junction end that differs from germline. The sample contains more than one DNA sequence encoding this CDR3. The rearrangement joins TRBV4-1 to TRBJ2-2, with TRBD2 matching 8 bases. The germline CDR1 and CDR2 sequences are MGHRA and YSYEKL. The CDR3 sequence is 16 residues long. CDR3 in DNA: TGCGCCAGCAGCCCAACCGGGACTAGTAACACCGGGGAACTGTTTTTT. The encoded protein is CASSPTGTSNTGELFF.

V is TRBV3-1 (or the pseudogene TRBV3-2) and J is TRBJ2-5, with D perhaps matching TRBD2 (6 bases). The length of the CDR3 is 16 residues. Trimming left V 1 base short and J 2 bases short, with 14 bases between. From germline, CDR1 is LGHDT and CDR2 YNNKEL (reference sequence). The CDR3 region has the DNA TGTGCCAGCAGCCAAGGACTCGCGGGGACTCAAGAGACCCAGTACTTC. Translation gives CASSQGLAGTQETQYF.